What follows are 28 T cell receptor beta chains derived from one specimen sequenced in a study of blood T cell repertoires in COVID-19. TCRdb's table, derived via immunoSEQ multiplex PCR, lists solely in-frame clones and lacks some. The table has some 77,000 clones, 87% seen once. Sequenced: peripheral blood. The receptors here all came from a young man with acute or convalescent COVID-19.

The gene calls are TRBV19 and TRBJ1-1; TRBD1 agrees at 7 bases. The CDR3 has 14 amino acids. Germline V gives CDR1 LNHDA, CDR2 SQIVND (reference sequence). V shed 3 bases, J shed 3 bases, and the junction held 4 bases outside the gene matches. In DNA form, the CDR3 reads TGTGCCAGTAGTATGGAACAGGGGCACACTGAAGCTTTCTTT. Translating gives CASSMEQGHTEAFF.

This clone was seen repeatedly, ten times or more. This chain's CDR3 is CASSPRRATSGAPDEQYF. Written as DNA, the CDR3 is TGTGCCAGCTCACCCCGACGCGCCACTAGCGGGGCTCCTGACGAGCAGTACTTC. V and J are TRBV18 and TRBJ2-7; 10 bases are a match to TRBD2. The length of the CDR3 is 18 residues. Losses at the gene ends were 3 bases for V and 5 bases for J; bases not matched to a gene: 16. CDR1 KGHSH and CDR2 LQKENI come from the germline V gene.

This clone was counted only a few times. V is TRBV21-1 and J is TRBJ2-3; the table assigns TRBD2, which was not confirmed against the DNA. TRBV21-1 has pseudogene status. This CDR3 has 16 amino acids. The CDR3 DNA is TGTGCCAGCATCCCCGGGAGCGGGAGTCGCACAGATACGCAGTATTTT. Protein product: CASIPGSGSRTDTQYF.

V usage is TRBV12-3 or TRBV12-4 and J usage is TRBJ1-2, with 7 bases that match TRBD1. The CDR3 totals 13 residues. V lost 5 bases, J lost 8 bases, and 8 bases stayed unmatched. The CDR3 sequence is CASSPGTESGYTF. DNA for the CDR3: TGTGCCAGCAGTCCGGGGACAGAGTCCGGCTACACCTTC.

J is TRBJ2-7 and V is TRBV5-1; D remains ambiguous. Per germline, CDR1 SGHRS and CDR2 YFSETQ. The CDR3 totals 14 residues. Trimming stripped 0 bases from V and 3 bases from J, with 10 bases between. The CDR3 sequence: CASSLDGLNYEQYF. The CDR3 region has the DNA TGCGCCAGCAGCTTGGACGGTTTAAACTACGAGCAGTACTTC. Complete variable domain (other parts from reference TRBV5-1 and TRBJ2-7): KAGVTQTPRYLIKTRGQQVTLSCSPISGHRSVSWYQQTPGQGLQFLFEYFSETQRNKGNFPGRFSGRQFSNSRSEMNVSTLELGDSALYLCASSLDGLNYEQYFGPGTRLTVT.

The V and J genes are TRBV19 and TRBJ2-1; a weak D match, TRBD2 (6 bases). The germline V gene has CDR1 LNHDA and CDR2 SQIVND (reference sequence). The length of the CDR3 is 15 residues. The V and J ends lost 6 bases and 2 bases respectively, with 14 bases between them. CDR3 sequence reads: CASSPGWGAYNEQFF. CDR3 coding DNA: TGTGCCAGTAGCCCGGGGTGGGGGGCCTACAATGAGCAGTTCTTC.

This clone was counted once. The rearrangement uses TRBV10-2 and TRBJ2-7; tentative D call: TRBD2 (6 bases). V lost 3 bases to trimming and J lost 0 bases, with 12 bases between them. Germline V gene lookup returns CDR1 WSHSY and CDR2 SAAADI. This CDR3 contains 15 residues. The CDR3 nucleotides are TGCGCCAGCAGTGACCCCGGAGGGCTCTCCTACGAGCAGTACTTC. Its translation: CASSDPGGLSYEQYF.

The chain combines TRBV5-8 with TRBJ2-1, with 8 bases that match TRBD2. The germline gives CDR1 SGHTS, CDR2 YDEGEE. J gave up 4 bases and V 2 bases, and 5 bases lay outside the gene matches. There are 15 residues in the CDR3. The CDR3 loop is CASSLGGRRYNEQFF. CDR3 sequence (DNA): TGTGCCAGCAGCTTAGGCGGGAGGAGGTACAATGAGCAGTTCTTC.

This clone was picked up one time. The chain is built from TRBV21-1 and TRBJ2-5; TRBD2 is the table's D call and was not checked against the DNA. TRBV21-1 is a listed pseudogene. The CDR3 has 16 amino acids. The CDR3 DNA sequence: TGTGCCAGCAGCGCCCGCGGTCTAGCGGGAGTGGAGACCCAGTACTTC. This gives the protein CASSARGLAGVETQYF.

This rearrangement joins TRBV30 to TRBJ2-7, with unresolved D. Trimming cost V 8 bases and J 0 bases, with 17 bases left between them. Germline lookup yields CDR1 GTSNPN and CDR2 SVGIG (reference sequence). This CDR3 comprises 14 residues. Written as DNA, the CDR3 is TGTGCCCGGAAGGAGTCTACGAGCTCCTACGAGCAGTACTTC. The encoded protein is CARKESTSSYEQYF.

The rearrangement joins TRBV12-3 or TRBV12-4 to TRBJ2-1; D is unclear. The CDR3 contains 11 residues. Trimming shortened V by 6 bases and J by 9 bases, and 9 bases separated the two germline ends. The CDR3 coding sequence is TGTGCCAGCAGAGCGTCTGGTGAGCAGTTCTTC. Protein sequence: CASRASGEQFF.

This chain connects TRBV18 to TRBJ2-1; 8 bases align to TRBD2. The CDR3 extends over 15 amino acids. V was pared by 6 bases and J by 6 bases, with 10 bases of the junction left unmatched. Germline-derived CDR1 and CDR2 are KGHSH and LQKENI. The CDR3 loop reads CASSGGTRRGNEQFF. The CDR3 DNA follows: TGTGCCAGCTCCGGCGGGACTAGGAGGGGCAATGAGCAGTTCTTC. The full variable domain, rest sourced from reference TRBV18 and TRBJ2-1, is NAGVMQNPRHLVRRRGQEARLRCSPMKGHSHVYWYRQLPEEGLKFMVYLQKENIIDESGMPKERFSAEFPKEGPSILRIQQVVRGDSAAYFCASSGGTRRGNEQFFGPGTRLTVL.

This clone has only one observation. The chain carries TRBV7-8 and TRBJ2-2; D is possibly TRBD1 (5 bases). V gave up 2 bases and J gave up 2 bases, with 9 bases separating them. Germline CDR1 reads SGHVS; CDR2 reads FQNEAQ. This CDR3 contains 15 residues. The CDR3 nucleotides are TGTGCCAGCAGCTTAAGGGGCTACAACACCGGGGAGCTGTTTTTT. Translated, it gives CASSLRGYNTGELFF.

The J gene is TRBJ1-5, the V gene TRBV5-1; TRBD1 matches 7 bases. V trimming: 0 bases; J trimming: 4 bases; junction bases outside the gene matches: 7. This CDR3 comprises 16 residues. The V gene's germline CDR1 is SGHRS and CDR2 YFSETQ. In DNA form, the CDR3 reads TGCGCCAGCAGCTTGGGACTGACAGGGCGGAATCAGCCCCAGCATTTT. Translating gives CASSLGLTGRNQPQHF.

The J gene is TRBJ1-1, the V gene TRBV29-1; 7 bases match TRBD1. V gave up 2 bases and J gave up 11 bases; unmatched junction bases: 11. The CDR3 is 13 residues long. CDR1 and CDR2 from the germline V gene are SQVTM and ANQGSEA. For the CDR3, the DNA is TGCAGCGTTGAACCTACAGGGGCTCTGGTTGCTTTCTTT. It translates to CSVEPTGALVAFF.

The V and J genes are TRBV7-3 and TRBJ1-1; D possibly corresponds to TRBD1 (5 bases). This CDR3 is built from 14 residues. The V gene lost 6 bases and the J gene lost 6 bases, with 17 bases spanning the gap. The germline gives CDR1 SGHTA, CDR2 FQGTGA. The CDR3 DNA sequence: TGTGCCAGCAGGACCGTGGGGGGTTCAGCTGAAGCTTTCTTT. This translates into CASRTVGGSAEAFF.

The CDR3 coding sequence is TGTGCCTGGAGTAAGGGACTACACACTGAAGCTTTCTTT. Protein sequence: CAWSKGLHTEAFF. The chain uses TRBV30 and TRBJ1-1; D possibly corresponds to TRBD1 (5 bases). V was pared by 2 bases and J by 3 bases, with 10 bases between. In germline, CDR1 is GTSNPN, CDR2 SVGIG (reference sequence). The CDR3 consists of 13 residues.

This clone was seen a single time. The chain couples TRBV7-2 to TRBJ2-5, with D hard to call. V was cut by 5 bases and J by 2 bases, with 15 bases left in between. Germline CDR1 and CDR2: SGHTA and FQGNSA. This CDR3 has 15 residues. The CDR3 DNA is TGTGCCAGCAGCCCGGCCCCGTGGCGGCAAGAGACCCAGTACTTC. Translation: CASSPAPWRQETQYF.

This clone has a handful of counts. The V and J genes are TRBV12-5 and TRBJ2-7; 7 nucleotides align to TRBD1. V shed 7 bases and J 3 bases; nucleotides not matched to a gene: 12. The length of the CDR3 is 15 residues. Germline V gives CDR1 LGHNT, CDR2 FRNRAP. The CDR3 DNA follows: TGTGCTAGTGCTAGTGGTTTGGGACAGTTCTACGAGCAGTACTTC. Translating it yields CASASGLGQFYEQYF.

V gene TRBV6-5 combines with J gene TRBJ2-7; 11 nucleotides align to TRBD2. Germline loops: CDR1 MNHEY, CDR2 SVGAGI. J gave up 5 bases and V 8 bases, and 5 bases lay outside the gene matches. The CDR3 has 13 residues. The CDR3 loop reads CASRLAGGDEQYF. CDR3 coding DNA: TGTGCCAGCCGTCTAGCGGGAGGAGACGAGCAGTACTTC.

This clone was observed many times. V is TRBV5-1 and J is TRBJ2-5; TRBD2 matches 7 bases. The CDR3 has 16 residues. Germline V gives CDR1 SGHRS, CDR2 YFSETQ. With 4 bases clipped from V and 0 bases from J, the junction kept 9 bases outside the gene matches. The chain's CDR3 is CASSHLTSAYQETQYF. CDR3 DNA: TGCGCCAGCAGCCATCTTACTAGCGCGTACCAAGAGACCCAGTACTTC. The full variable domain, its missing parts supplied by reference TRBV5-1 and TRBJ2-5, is KAGVTQTPRYLIKTRGQQVTLSCSPISGHRSVSWYQQTPGQGLQFLFEYFSETQRNKGNFPGRFSGRQFSNSRSEMNVSTLELGDSALYLCASSHLTSAYQETQYFGPGTRLLVL.

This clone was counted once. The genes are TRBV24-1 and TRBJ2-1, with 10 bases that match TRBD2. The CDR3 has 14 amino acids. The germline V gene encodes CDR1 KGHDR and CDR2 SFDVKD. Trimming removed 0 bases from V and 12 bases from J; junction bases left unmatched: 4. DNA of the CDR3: TGTGCCACCAGTGATTTGTCTAGCGGGAGTAGGCAGTTCTTC. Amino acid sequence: CATSDLSSGSRQFF.

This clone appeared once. Here the CDR3 reads CASSTPTGPNYGYTF. CDR3 nucleotide sequence: TGTGCCAGCAGCACTCCGACAGGGCCCAACTATGGCTACACCTTC. V gene TRBV5-4 combines with J gene TRBJ1-2, with 7 bases aligning to TRBD1. J was trimmed by 2 bases and V by 4 bases; bases with no gene match: 8. This CDR3 has 15 amino acids. CDR1 and CDR2 (germline): SGHNT, YYREEE (reference sequence).

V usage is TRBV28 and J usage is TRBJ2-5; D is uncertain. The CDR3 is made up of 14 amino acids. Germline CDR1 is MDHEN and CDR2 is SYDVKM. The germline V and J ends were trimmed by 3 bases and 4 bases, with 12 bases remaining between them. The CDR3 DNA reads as TGTGCCAGCAGTTTGGCCTACTCGGGAGAGACCCAGTACTTC. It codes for CASSLAYSGETQYF. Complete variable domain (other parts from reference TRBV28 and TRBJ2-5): DVKVTQSSRYLVKRTGEKVFLECVQDMDHENMFWYRQDPGLGLRLIYFSYDVKMKEKGDIPEGYSVSREKKERFSLILESASTNQTSMYLCASSLAYSGETQYFGPGTRLLVL.

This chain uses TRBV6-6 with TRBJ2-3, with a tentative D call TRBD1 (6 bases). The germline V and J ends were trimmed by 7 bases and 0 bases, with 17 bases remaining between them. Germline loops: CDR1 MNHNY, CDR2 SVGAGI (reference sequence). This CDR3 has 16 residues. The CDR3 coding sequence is TGTGCCAGCACCAAAGGCAGGGGACCTAGCACAGATACGCAGTATTTT. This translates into CASTKGRGPSTDTQYF.

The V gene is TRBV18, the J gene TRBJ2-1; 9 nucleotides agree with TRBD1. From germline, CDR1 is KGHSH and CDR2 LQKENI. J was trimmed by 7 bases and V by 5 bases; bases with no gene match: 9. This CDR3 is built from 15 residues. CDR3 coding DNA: TGTGCCAGCTCAGGAACAGGGGGCGAGATGAATGAGCAGTTCTTC. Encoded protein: CASSGTGGEMNEQFF.

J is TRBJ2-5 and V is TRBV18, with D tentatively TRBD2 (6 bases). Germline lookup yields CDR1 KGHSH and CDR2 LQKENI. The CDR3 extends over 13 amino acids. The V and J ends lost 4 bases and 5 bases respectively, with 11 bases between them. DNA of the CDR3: TGTGCCAGCTCACAAGGCGGGGAGGAGACCCAGTACTTC. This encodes CASSQGGEETQYF.

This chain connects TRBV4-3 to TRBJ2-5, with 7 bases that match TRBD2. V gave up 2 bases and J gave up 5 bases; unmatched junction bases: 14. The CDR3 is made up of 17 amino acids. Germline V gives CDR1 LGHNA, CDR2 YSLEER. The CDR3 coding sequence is TGCGCCAGCAGCCAACAAAATAGGAGGCGGGGGTCTGAGACCCAGTACTTC. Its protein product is CASSQQNRRRGSETQYF.